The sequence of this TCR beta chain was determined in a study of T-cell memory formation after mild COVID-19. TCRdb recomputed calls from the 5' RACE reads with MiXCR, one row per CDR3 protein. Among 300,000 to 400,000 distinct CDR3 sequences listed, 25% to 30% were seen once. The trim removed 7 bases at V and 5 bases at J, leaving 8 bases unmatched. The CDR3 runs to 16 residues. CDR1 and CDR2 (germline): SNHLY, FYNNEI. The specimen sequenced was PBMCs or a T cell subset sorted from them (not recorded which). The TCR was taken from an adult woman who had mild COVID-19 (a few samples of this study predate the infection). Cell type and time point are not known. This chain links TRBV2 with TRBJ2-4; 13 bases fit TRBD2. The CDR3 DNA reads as TGTGCCAGCATGAGGGGACTAGCGGGGATAGAAAACATTCAGTACTTC. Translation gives CASMRGLAGIENIQYF.